A single TCR beta chain is shown here with its context. MiXCR, applied by TCRdb to the PCR reads, yields one record per CDR3 protein. The table shows roughly 630,000 distinct CDR3 sequences, with about 25% occurring only once. These data belong to a study of molecular identifiers for immune sequencing clone quantification. RNA fractions of 10%, 30% or 50% and roughly 17,000 to 1,100,000 sorted cells were the source of naive CD8 libraries. The sequence came from a human donor in good health. Some libraries in this study had Jurkat cell RNA spiked in. Sequenced material: naive CD8+ T cells from blood, with Jurkat cell RNA spiked in. Subset defined: FACS-sorted CD8+CD4-CCR7+CD45RA+ naive T cells.

CDR3 sequence reads: CASTSGRPPIFTDTQYF. DNA of the CDR3: TGTGCCAGCACTAGCGGGAGGCCTCCTATTTTCACAGATACGCAGTATTTT. The chain links TRBV6-4 to TRBJ2-3; the match to TRBD2 covers 11 bases. Germline V lookup: CDR1 MRHNA, CDR2 SNTAGT. The V gene end was trimmed by 7 bases and the J gene end by 2 bases; junction bases not matched to a gene: 11. The CDR3 runs 17 residues.